The text below deals with one TCR beta chain. Its target is not known. Gene names and germline match the mouse. The read ends 1 residue before the CDR3 terminus; that terminus is restored from the germline J gene. Clones were sequenced by immunoSEQ multiplex PCR, and TCRdb holds only the in-frame ones, with some missing. Among about 48,000 clones, around 73% were seen once, and the ten largest hold about 0.7%. The CDR3 totals 14 residues. The V gene's germline CDR1 is NNHNN and CDR2 SYGAGS (reference sequence). V gave up 4 bases and J gave up 3 bases; unmatched junction bases: 2. This sample is drawn from a study of tissue T cells after allogeneic stem cell transplantation. Study-wide results and caveats: Few T cell clones were shared across patients, but motif clusters showed tissue-specific shared signatures.

The J gene is TRBJ1-5, the V gene TRBV13-2, with 9 bases aligning to TRBD1. Sample: sorted cells pooled from one or two spleens. The sequence was obtained from a pool of C57BL/6 mice in good health. The part of the CDR3 DNA that was read is TGTGCCAGCGGTCCACAGGGGGCCAACCAGGCTCCGCTT. This gives the protein CASGPQGANQAPL. The whole CDR3 reads CASGPQGANQAPLF.